This T cell receptor beta chain comes out of a study of blood T cell repertoires in COVID-19. Across the whole study: The cDNA or gDNA used as material had been derived from T cells, B-cell-depleted T cells, or PBMCs.

V shed 3 bases, J shed 4 bases, and the junction held 5 bases outside the gene matches. This CDR3 spans 16 amino acids. Germline CDR1 MNHEY, CDR2 SMNVEV (reference sequence). This clone has only one observation. Clones were sequenced by immunoSEQ multiplex PCR, and TCRdb holds only the in-frame ones, with some missing. This table holds nearly 200,000 clones, roughly 79% found once. This chain joins TRBV27 and TRBJ2-5; 13 bases line up with TRBD2. The sequenced sample consisted of peripheral blood. This TCR came from a human donor with acute or convalescent COVID-19. The donor label of this sample is uncertain. In nucleotides, the CDR3 is TGTGCCAGCAGTTTCACTAGCGGGAGGGCCGGAGAGACCCAGTACTTC. Translating gives CASSFTSGRAGETQYF.